The 14 T cell receptor beta chains below come from one sample, sequenced in a study of regulatory T cells in long-lasting Graves disease (dated by TCRdb to the early 2020s). Library preparation used multiplex PCR. Instrument used: Illumina HiSeq 4000. TCR beta libraries were built with iRepertoire HTBI primers and Arm-PCR amplification of CDR3 regions. The public reads were quality trimmed at Q25 with fastp and then assembled into clones with MiXCR by TCRdb, keeping productive beta chains. Records with the same CDR3 protein are collapsed into one entry carrying the most frequent genes and DNA. For this sample there are approximately 360,000 distinct CDR3 sequences; about 11% appear just once. The ten largest account for about 20% of the sample. The time point tag for this specimen amounts to: newly diagnosed GD, antithyroid drugs for less than 3 months. For both TCR sequencing and RNA sequencing, RNA was extracted from PBMCs using TRIzol.

These same data were also listed under a study on T cells in Graves' hyperthyroidism and ophthalmopathy.

The sequenced sample was peripheral blood mononuclear cells (PBMCs), obtained at new diagnosis, from a patient treated with antithyroid drugs. These receptors were collected from a woman between 18 and 30 years old with Graves disease. Donor details come from another sample of the same person, matched by shared clones.

The chain recombines TRBV4-2 with TRBJ2-7; 7 positions match TRBD2. Losses at the gene ends were 4 bases for V and 1 base for J; bases not matched to a gene: 4. CDR1 LGHNA and CDR2 YNFKEQ come from the germline V gene. The CDR3 has 14 residues. The CDR3 nucleotides are TGTGCCAGCAGCCCCTGGGGGGGATCCTACGAGCAGTACGTC. As protein: CASSPWGGSYEQYV.

This clonotype was recorded many times. The chain couples TRBV7-3 to TRBJ2-7; unclear D gene. Trimming took off 5 bases at V and 2 bases at J, with 10 bases between the two ends. CDR1 SGHTA and CDR2 FQGTGA come from the germline V gene. The CDR3 sequence is 13 residues long. The CDR3 protein is CASSPGSTYEQYF. The DNA for the CDR3 is TGTGCCAGCAGCCCCGGGTCGACCTACGAGCAGTACTTC.

This clonotype was seen repeatedly, ten times or more. The rearrangement uses TRBV7-9 and TRBJ2-1, with a possible D match to TRBD2 (5 bases). CDR1 is SEHNR and CDR2 is FQNEAQ in the germline V gene (reference sequence). This CDR3 contains 14 residues. V shed 3 bases and J shed 4 bases, with 10 bases lying between them. The CDR3 region has the DNA TGTGCCAGCAGCTTTGAGGGTGCTTACAATGAGCAGTTCTTC. Residues: CASSFEGAYNEQFF.

This clonotype was detected many times. The rearrangement uses TRBV19 and TRBJ2-5; D gene ambiguous. This CDR3 is built from 14 residues. CDR1 and CDR2 from the germline V gene are LNHDA and SQIVND (reference sequence). The V gene lost 6 bases and the J gene lost 4 bases, with 15 bases spanning the gap. The CDR3 DNA is TGTGCCAGTAGCGTAGATGGGAAGCGAGAGACCCAGTACTTC. Protein: CASSVDGKRETQYF.

This clonotype was seen many times. The chain links TRBV10-3 to TRBJ1-6; D unclear. This CDR3 is 14 amino acids long. The germline gives CDR1 ENHRY, CDR2 SYGVKD. Trimming removed 6 bases from V and 14 bases from J, with 20 bases in between. The CDR3 nucleotides read TGTGCCATCAGAGACTCACAACAGAGTAGGTCCCTCCACTTT. Its protein product is CAIRDSQQSRSLHF.

A remark on this clonotype: A much larger clone differs from this one at a single base, so this may be a read error. The chain couples TRBV5-5 to TRBJ1-1; D may be TRBD1 (6 bases). The germline V gene has CDR1 SGHKS and CDR2 YYEKEE (reference sequence). The CDR3 spans 16 residues. DNA for the CDR3: TGTGCCAGCAGCCGCCGAGGAAGGCGGAGGGACACTGGAGCTTTCTTT. It encodes CASSRRGRRRDTGAFF.

The gene calls are TRBV6-5 and TRBJ2-1; D uncertain. From germline, CDR1 is MNHEY and CDR2 SVGAGI. The CDR3 covers 13 residues. Deletions cut 1 base from V and 6 bases from J, with 7 bases between. CDR3 loop: CASSYYGLNEQFF. The CDR3 nucleotides read TGTGCCAGCAGTTACTACGGCCTCAATGAGCAGTTCTTC.

This clonotype was seen at least ten times. The chain carries TRBV30 and TRBJ1-3, with a weak D call TRBD1 (5 bases). Germline V gene data show CDR1 as GTSNPN and CDR2 as SVGIG (reference sequence). Trimming removed 2 bases at V and 4 bases at J, with 9 bases between. CDR3 size: 13 residues. Here the CDR3 reads CAWSWDEGNTIYF. In DNA form, the CDR3 reads TGTGCCTGGAGTTGGGACGAGGGAAACACCATATATTTT.

The genes are TRBV20-1 and TRBJ1-1; D remains ambiguous. The CDR3 consists of 14 residues. Germline-derived CDR1 and CDR2 are DFQATT and SNEGSKA (reference sequence). The V gene lost 8 bases and the J gene lost 5 bases, with 21 bases spanning the gap. The CDR3 loop is CSIRWHSEVTEAFF. In DNA, the CDR3 is TGCAGTATAAGGTGGCACTCTGAAGTTACTGAAGCTTTCTTT.

In its sample, this clonotype was seen many times. V is TRBV30 and J is TRBJ1-1; 10 bases map to TRBD1. V shed 1 base and J 1 base; nucleotides not matched to a gene: 9. The CDR3 runs 17 residues. Germline V gives CDR1 GTSNPN, CDR2 SVGIG (reference sequence). The CDR3 loop is CAWSDIGTGAWNTEAFF. The CDR3 DNA is TGTGCCTGGAGTGATATCGGGACAGGGGCTTGGAACACTGAAGCTTTCTTT.

This clonotype was counted many times. This chain links TRBV28 with TRBJ2-1; TRBD2 aligns across 8 bases. This CDR3 spans 16 amino acids. The germline gives CDR1 MDHEN, CDR2 SYDVKM. V shed 6 bases and J 2 bases; nucleotides not matched to a gene: 9. The CDR3 DNA follows: TGTGCCAGCAGCACGAAGCGGGGGATGACCTACAATGAGCAGTTCTTC. This sequence encodes CASSTKRGMTYNEQFF.

This clonotype has a count of ten or more. This sequence joins TRBV30 and TRBJ1-5; perhaps TRBD1 as D (6 bases). CDR1 GTSNPN and CDR2 SVGIG come from the germline V gene (reference sequence). Trimming pared 4 bases from V and 3 bases from J, leaving 10 bases between. The CDR3 is 13 amino acids. This CDR3 reads CAWNGQPNQPQHF. The CDR3 DNA is TGTGCCTGGAACGGACAGCCCAATCAGCCCCAGCATTTT.

The chain carries TRBV6-2 or TRBV6-3 and TRBJ2-1; possibly TRBD2 for D (5 bases). The germline V gene has CDR1 MNHEY and CDR2 SVGEGT. The CDR3 sequence is 15 residues long. The ends were cut back, 4 bases at V and 4 bases at J, with 14 bases in the middle. The CDR3 DNA reads as TGTGCCAGCAGTTCGCGACTAAACGCTTACAATGAGCAGTTCTTC. This translates into CASSSRLNAYNEQFF.

At least ten counts were recorded for this clonotype. The V and J genes are TRBV4-3 and TRBJ1-1; TRBD1 is a possible D gene (5 bases). Per the germline V gene, CDR1 is LGHNA and CDR2 is YSLEER. V lost 0 bases, J lost 4 bases, and 9 bases lay in between. This CDR3 has 14 amino acids. The CDR3 reads CASSQDREGTEAFF. For the CDR3, the DNA is TGCGCCAGCAGCCAAGACAGGGAGGGCACTGAAGCTTTCTTT.